Below, 28 T cell receptor delta chains from the same sample are listed, as sequenced in a study of gamma-delta chains in newborns, infants, children. TCRdb re-processed the reads via CATT. The sample records about 4,100 delta-chain clones, approximately 0.6% being singletons. Sequencing was done on a sample of blood. All receptors derive from a child who was a newborn, infant or young child, either healthy, febrile or measles-vaccinated (not recorded which).

This clone is categorized as medium-sized (0.01 to 0.1%). The J gene is TRDJ3, the V gene TRDV2, with TRDD3 matching 13 bases. Germline values: CDR1 GEAIGNYY, CDR2 EKD. The CDR3 has 20 amino acids. Trimming removed 2 bases from V and 0 bases from J; junction bases left unmatched: 6. The CDR3 loop is CACDRVLGDTLSWDTRQMFF. Here the CDR3 DNA reads TGTGCCTGTGACAGGGTACTGGGGGATACGCTCTCCTGGGACACCCGACAGATGTTTTTC.

This clone has a handful of counts. This sequence is one base from a far larger clone and is likely a read error. The V gene is TRDV2, the J gene TRDJ2; tentatively, D is TRDD3 (5 bases). CDR3 size: 14 residues. Trimming cost V 1 base and J 4 bases, with 9 bases left between them. Germline CDR1 is GEAIGNYY and CDR2 is EKD. The CDR3 DNA follows: TGTGCCTGTGACACGCGGGGGGCGACAGCACAACTCTTCTTT. This translates into CACDTRGATAQLFF.

This clone was seen only a few times. A read error is likely here: a far larger clone is one base away. The same CDR3 can be traced to other DNA sequences in this sample. This chain joins TRDV2 and TRDJ3; TRDD3 matches at 11 bases. This CDR3 has 18 residues. CDR1 and CDR2 from the germline V gene are GEAIGNYY and EKD. The CDR3 spells CACDSTGGYSWDTRQMFF. The CDR3 DNA sequence: TGTGCCTGCGACAGTACTGGGGGATACTCCTGGGACACCCGACAGATGTTTTTC.

With regard to this clone: A read error likely explains why the TCRdb protein, taken from a much larger clone, differs from this DNA's translation at residue 8; the protein shown is translated from the DNA. The chain recombines TRDV2 with TRDJ3, with D maybe TRDD3 (6 bases). V shed 0 bases and J shed 2 bases, with 13 bases lying between them. The CDR3 is 18 amino acids. The germline gives CDR1 GEAIGNYY, CDR2 EKD. Written as DNA, the CDR3 is TGTGCCTGTGACACCGCTGGGAGATACGCCTGGGACACCCGACAGATGTTTTTC. Its protein is CACDTAGRYAWDTRQMFF.

This clone has a handful of counts. CDR3 bases: TGTGCCTGTGACGTACTGGGGGATACCCGGGACACCCGACAGATGTTTTTC. It encodes CACDVLGDTRDTRQMFF. This chain connects TRDV2 to TRDJ3, with 12 bases identical to TRDD3. V gave up 3 bases and J gave up 5 bases; unmatched junction bases: 4. CDR3 length: 17 residues. Germline V gene data show CDR1 as GEAIGNYY and CDR2 as EKD.

Worth noting for this clone: A far larger clone lies a single base away; this is likely a read error. At the DNA level, this CDR3 is encoded by other sequences in the same sample as well. The chain carries TRDV2 and TRDJ3; 13 nucleotides align to TRDD3. Germline V CDR1 and CDR2: GEAIGNYY, EKD. Germline trimming cut 3 bases from V and 4 bases from J; bases unmatched to any gene: 5. This CDR3 contains 18 residues. CDR3 sequence (DNA): TGTGCCTGTGACTACTGGGGGATACGCGATTGGGACACCCGACAGATGTTTTTC. It translates to CACDYWGIRDWDTRQMFF.

Note on this clone: TCRdb assigns this DNA the protein of a much larger clone, which departs from its translation at residue 10; this likely reflects a read error, and the protein shown comes from translating the DNA. The CDR3 protein is CACDTLDTSPWDTRQMFF. As DNA, the CDR3 is TGTGCCTGTGACACGTTGGATACGAGCCCCTGGGACACCCGACAGATGTTTTTC. The chain joins TRDV2 to TRDJ3; 7 bases line up with TRDD3. In germline, CDR1 is GEAIGNYY, CDR2 EKD. J gave up 2 bases and V 1 base, and 7 bases lay outside the gene matches. CDR3 length equals 18 residues.

This clone was seen only a few times. A much larger clone lies one base from this, so it may be a read error. The identical CDR3 is also encoded by other nucleotide sequences in the sample. The V gene is TRDV2, the J gene TRDJ3, with TRDD3 as a possible D gene (6 bases). The germline CDR1 and CDR2 sequences are GEAIGNYY and EKD. Trimming removed 0 bases from V and 4 bases from J, with 15 bases in between. The CDR3 contains 18 residues. Here the CDR3 reads CACDTGWGGSWDTRQMFF. The CDR3 nucleotides are TGTGCCTGTGACACCGGCTGGGGAGGCTCTTGGGACACCCGACAGATGTTTTTC.

Concerning this clone: TCRdb records a much larger clone's protein for this DNA, with a difference at residue 6 that likely arises from a read error; the protein given is the translation of the DNA. The genes are TRDV2 and TRDJ3; D gene ambiguous. The germline gives CDR1 GEAIGNYY, CDR2 EKD. The CDR3 is made up of 17 amino acids. V shed 3 bases and J shed 0 bases, with 11 bases lying between them. The CDR3 sequence is CACDWRSYSWDTRQMFF. CDR3 in DNA: TGTGCCTGTGACTGGAGGTCTTACTCCTGGGACACCCGACAGATGTTTTTC.

Notes on this clone: A far larger clone is one base from this, pointing to a likely read error. Different DNA sequences within this sample yield the same CDR3. This sequence joins TRDV2 and TRDJ2; 9 bases are a match to TRDD3. Germline V lookup: CDR1 GEAIGNYY, CDR2 EKD. This CDR3 contains 16 residues. The junction had 5 bases not matched to a gene; V was cut back by 1 base and J by 3 bases. The CDR3 loop is CACDTLGDSLTAQLFF. DNA of the CDR3: TGTGCCTGTGACACTCTGGGGGATTCCCTGACAGCACAACTCTTCTTT.

Worth noting for this clone: TCRdb's entry gives the protein of a much larger clone, which mismatches this DNA's translation at residue 7, likely from a read error; the protein reported here is translated from the DNA. V usage is TRDV3 and J usage is TRDJ1, with 8 positions matching TRDD3. The CDR3 contains 13 residues. V gave up 2 bases and J gave up 1 base; unmatched junction bases: 3. The germline gives CDR1 TVYSNPD, CDR2 GDNSRS (reference sequence). Here the CDR3 DNA reads TGTGCCTTTGTACTGGGGGGCACCGATAAACTCATCTTT. It yields the protein CAFVLGGTDKLIF. Based on the CDR3 plus reference TRDV3 and TRDJ1, the full variable domain is CDKVTQSSPDQTVASGSEVVLLCTYDTVYSNPDLFWYRIRPDYSFQFVFYGDNSRSEGADFTQGRFSVKHILTQKAFHLVISPVRTEDSATYYCAFVLGGTDKLIFGKGTRVTVEP.

The chain has TRDV2 and TRDJ2, with TRDD3 identical over 8 bases. Germline loops: CDR1 GEAIGNYY, CDR2 EKD. V was clipped by 3 bases and J by 1 base; unmatched bases: 9. The CDR3 is 17 residues long. The CDR3 loop reads CACDVLGGSHLTAQLFF. The CDR3 bases are TGTGCCTGTGACGTACTGGGGGGCTCACATTTGACAGCACAACTCTTCTTT.

This clone has only a few counts. The protein TCRdb gives is from a much larger clone and does not agree with this DNA's translation at residue 4, likely a read error; the protein shown here comes from the DNA. Other DNA sequences in this sample translate to the same CDR3. The V call is TRDV2, the J call TRDJ3; 8 nucleotides line up with TRDD3. Germline CDR1 reads GEAIGNYY; CDR2 reads EKD. The CDR3 runs to 18 residues. Here the CDR3 reads CACGTWGTSSWDTRQMFF. For the CDR3, the DNA is TGTGCCTGTGGCACCTGGGGGACGAGCTCCTGGGACACCCGACAGATGTTTTTT.

This clone has more than one count but fewer than ten. TCRdb's protein sequence differs at residue 9 from the translated DNA; the protein presented here follows the DNA. The rearrangement links TRDV1 to TRDJ1; 9 positions match TRDD3. The CDR3 contains 19 residues. Unmatched junction bases numbered 13, after V lost 2 bases and J lost 0 bases. The germline V gene encodes CDR1 TSWWSYY and CDR2 QGS. Here the CDR3 reads CALGEVYRAGGSYTDKLIF. DNA of the CDR3: TGTGCTCTTGGGGAAGTATATAGGGCTGGGGGATCGTACACCGATAAACTCATCTTT.

Within the sample, this clone is medium-sized. This sample includes further DNA sequences coding for the same CDR3. V gene TRDV2 combines with J gene TRDJ3; TRDD3 aligns across 11 bases. With 3 bases clipped from V and 0 bases from J, the junction kept 3 bases outside the gene matches. The CDR3 runs 18 residues. Germline CDR1 reads GEAIGNYY; CDR2 reads EKD. The CDR3 DNA is TGTGCCTGTGACGTACTGGGGGATAGCTCCTGGGACACCCGACAGATGTTTTTC. It is translated as CACDVLGDSSWDTRQMFF.

Worth noting for this clone: The same CDR3 is also encoded by other DNA sequences in this sample. V and J are TRDV2 and TRDJ3, with 9 bases aligning to TRDD3. The V segment lost 0 bases and the J segment 1 base; nucleotides outside the gene matches: 6. Germline V CDR1 and CDR2: GEAIGNYY, EKD. The length of the CDR3 is 19 residues. The CDR3 DNA sequence: TGTGCCTGTGACACCGTACTGGGGGACGGATCCTGGGACACCCGACAGATGTTTTTC. It codes for CACDTVLGDGSWDTRQMFF.

This clone was recorded a few times. TCRdb's listed protein matches a much larger clone and diverges from this DNA's translation at residue 5, likely through a read error; the protein shown comes from the DNA. CDR3 residues: CACDAGMPFSWDTRQMFF. The CDR3 DNA reads TGTGCCTGTGACGCCGGGATGCCATTCTCCTGGGACACCCGACAGATGTTTTTC. The rearrangement uses TRDV2 and TRDJ3; weak D call: TRDD3 (5 bases). V gave up 3 bases and J gave up 0 bases, with 14 bases separating them. This CDR3 region has 18 residues. Germline V CDR1 and CDR2: GEAIGNYY, EKD.

The table lists this clone with a few counts. TCRdb's listed protein matches a much larger clone and diverges from this DNA's translation at residue 4, likely through a read error; the protein shown comes from the DNA. The chain joins TRDV2 to TRDJ3, with 10 bases aligning to TRDD3. This CDR3 spans 18 amino acids. Germline V gene lookup returns CDR1 GEAIGNYY and CDR2 EKD. DNA of the CDR3: TGTGCCTGTTACACCGGGGGATACGGCTCCTGGGACACCCGACAGATGTTTTTC. This encodes CACYTGGYGSWDTRQMFF.

This clone showed up just a few times. With a far larger clone one base away, a read error is the likely cause. This sequence joins TRDV2 and TRDJ2; D perhaps matches TRDD3 (6 bases). Germline lookup yields CDR1 GEAIGNYY and CDR2 EKD. CDR3 size: 12 residues. In DNA form, the CDR3 reads TGTGCCTGTGACACCGGGGGAGCACAACCCTTCTTT. Residues: CACDTGGAQPFF.

This clone has only a few counts. A read error likely explains why the TCRdb protein, taken from a much larger clone, differs from this DNA's translation at residue 7; the protein shown is translated from the DNA. The chain has TRDV2 and TRDJ1, with TRDD3 matching over 7 bases. The ends lost 0 bases at V and 4 bases at J; junction bases unmatched: 10. CDR3 length: 16 residues. Germline V CDR1 and CDR2: GEAIGNYY, EKD. Written as DNA, the CDR3 is TGTGCCTGTGACACCGCGCATCTGGGGGCCGACGATAAACTCATCTTT. Translating it yields CACDTAHLGADDKLIF.

This clone came up a few times. TCRdb pairs this DNA with a much larger clone's protein that differs at residue 4, likely a read error; the protein shown was translated from the DNA. The chain employs TRDV2 and TRDJ3; 12 bases map to TRDD3. The CDR3 length is 19 residues. In germline, CDR1 is GEAIGNYY, CDR2 EKD. V shed 5 bases, J shed 0 bases, and the junction held 7 bases outside the gene matches. CDR3 nucleotides: TGTGCCTGTGGCACTGGGGGATACCAGAGCTCCTGGGACACCCGACAGATGTTTTTC. This sequence encodes CACGTGGYQSSWDTRQMFF.

This clone was recorded a few times. This is likely an artifact of a read error, given a far larger clone one base away. The genes are TRDV2 and TRDJ2; 11 nucleotides agree with TRDD3. Germline V CDR1 and CDR2: GEAIGNYY, EKD. The CDR3 totals 13 residues. The CDR3 is CACNTWGIPQLFF. CDR3 bases: TGTGCCTGTAACACCTGGGGGATACCACAACTCTTCTTT.

This clone has only a few counts. This sequence may be a read error, since a much larger clone differs from it by one base. This specimen includes other DNA sequences encoding the same CDR3. The rearrangement uses TRDV2 and TRDJ3, with 9 nucleotides matching TRDD3. Per germline, CDR1 GEAIGNYY and CDR2 EKD. The CDR3 totals 20 residues. CDR3 DNA: TGTGCCTGTGACACCGCTCTGGGGGATGTAAGCTCCTGGGACACCCGCCAGATGTTTTTC. Translated: CACDTALGDVSSWDTRQMFF.

A few counts support this clone. TCRdb lists the protein of a much larger clone for this DNA, which differs at residue 9, so this is likely a read error; the protein given here is translated from the DNA itself. V usage is TRDV2 and J usage is TRDJ3; the match to TRDD3 covers 7 bases. Germline lookup yields CDR1 GEAIGNYY and CDR2 EKD. V was pared by 0 bases and J by 0 bases, with 4 bases of the junction left unmatched. The CDR3 spans 18 residues. The CDR3 region has the DNA TGTGCCTGTGACACCCTGGGGGTGGGCTCCTGGGACACCCGACAGATGTTTTTC. It codes for CACDTLGVGSWDTRQMFF.

A note on this clone: One end of the junction varies from germline; a read error may be responsible. The V call is TRDV2, the J call TRDJ3; 9 nucleotides align to TRDD3. This CDR3 is built from 19 residues. In germline, CDR1 is GEAIGNYY, CDR2 EKD. Here the CDR3 reads CACDSAGGLRTWETRQMFF. The DNA for the CDR3 is TGTGCCTGTGACAGTGCTGGGGGATTAAGGACCTGGGAAACCCGACAGATGTTTTTC.

As to this clone: The protein that TCRdb holds for this DNA derives from a much larger clone and differs from the translated DNA at residue 5, which likely indicates a read error; the protein shown here is translated from the DNA. The CDR3 bases are TGTGCCTGTGACGGTGGGGGTCTACAGACCGATAAACTCATCTTT. Its protein is CACDGGGLQTDKLIF. The V and J genes are TRDV2 and TRDJ1; D is possibly TRDD3 (6 bases). CDR3 length: 15 residues. From germline, CDR1 is GEAIGNYY and CDR2 EKD. V was pared by 3 bases and J by 2 bases, with 15 bases between.

This clone was observed a few times. This likely came from a read error, as a far larger clone is one base away. Other DNA sequences in this specimen translate into the identical CDR3. The chain joins TRDV2 to TRDJ2; D possibly corresponds to TRDD3 (6 bases). Germline V gene lookup returns CDR1 GEAIGNYY and CDR2 EKD. Trimming took 0 bases from V and 8 from J, leaving 18 bases between them. This CDR3 region has 16 residues. CDR3 sequence (DNA): TGTGCCTGTGACACCGTCGGGGATGTAGGTACTGCACAACTCTTCTTT. Translating gives CACDTVGDVGTAQLFF.

This clone was seen more than once but under ten times. The protein held in TCRdb is that of a much larger clone and does not match this DNA's translation at residue 13, likely because of a read error; the protein shown is translated from the DNA. The chain joins TRDV2 to TRDJ3; D might be TRDD3 (6 bases). The CDR3 contains 18 residues. Germline CDR1 reads GEAIGNYY; CDR2 reads EKD. The CDR3, as DNA: TGTGCCTGTGATCTCCTGGGGATGACCTCCTGGGACGCCCGACAGATGTTTTTC. Translating it yields CACDLLGMTSWDARQMFF.